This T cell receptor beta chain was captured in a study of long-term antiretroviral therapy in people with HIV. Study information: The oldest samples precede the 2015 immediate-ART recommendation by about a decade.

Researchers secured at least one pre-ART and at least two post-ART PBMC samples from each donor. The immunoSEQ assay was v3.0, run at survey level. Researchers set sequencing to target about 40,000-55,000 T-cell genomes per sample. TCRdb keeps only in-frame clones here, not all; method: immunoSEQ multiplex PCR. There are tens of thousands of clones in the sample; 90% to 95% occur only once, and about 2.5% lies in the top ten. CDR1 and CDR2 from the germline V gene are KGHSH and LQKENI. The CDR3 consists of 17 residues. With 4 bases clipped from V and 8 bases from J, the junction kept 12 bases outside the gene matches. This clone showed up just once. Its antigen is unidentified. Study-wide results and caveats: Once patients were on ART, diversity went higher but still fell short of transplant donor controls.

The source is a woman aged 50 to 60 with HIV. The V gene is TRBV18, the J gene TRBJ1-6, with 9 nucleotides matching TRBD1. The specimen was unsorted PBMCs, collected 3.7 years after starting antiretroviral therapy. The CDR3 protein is CASSRSTTGTGHSPLHF. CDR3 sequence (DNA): TGTGCCAGCTCACGATCGACCACAGGGACAGGGCATTCACCCCTCCACTTT. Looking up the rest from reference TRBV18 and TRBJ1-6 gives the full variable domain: NAGVMQNPRHLVRRRGQEARLRCSPMKGHSHVYWYRQLPEEGLKFMVYLQKENIIDESGMPKERFSAEFPKEGPSILRIQQVVRGDSAAYFCASSRSTTGTGHSPLHFGNGTRLTVT.